This TCR beta chain was documented in a study of CD8 T cells in Susac syndrome. The CDR3 spans 14 residues. Trimming shortened V by 3 bases and J by 2 bases, and 10 bases separated the two germline ends. Per germline, CDR1 LGHDT and CDR2 YNNKEL (reference sequence). A quantity of roughly 0.5 to 1 ug RNA underwent reverse transcription using random hexamers. TCRdb re-derived calls from the immunoSEQ multiplex PCR reads in MiXCR, one entry per CDR3 protein. This table holds 170,000 or so distinct CDR3 sequences, 85% to 95% found once. The genes are TRBV3-1 and TRBJ1-1; tentatively, D is TRBD1 (5 bases). Sequences were obtained from CD4+ T cells from PBMCs. This TCR was recovered from a human donor with Susac syndrome. In DNA form, the CDR3 reads TGTGCCAGCAGCCACGCGGGGGGTAACACTGAAGCTTTCTTT. This encodes CASSHAGGNTEAFF.